Below, one T cell receptor (beta chain) is given with its context. No antigen is known for it. The data belong to a study of lymphopenia after photon versus proton radiotherapy. Findings and caveats of the study: Authors raise, but do not show, better survival with proton therapy. Post-nadir TCR diversity decline inversely tracked overall survival among those who died. Proton therapy kept repertoires fairly stable, unlike photons, which gained effector/memory cells.

Some clones are missing from TCRdb's copy, which holds only in-frame ones; the method was immunoSEQ multiplex PCR. The repertoire holds approximately 66,000 clones, with about 86% as singletons. The CDR3 sequence is 13 residues long. V lost 6 bases and J 1 base, leaving 9 bases between the germline ends. Germline CDR1 SGHTA, CDR2 FQGNSA. The rearrangement links TRBV7-2 to TRBJ2-5; no firm D call. The TCR comes from a middle-aged man with gastric cancer. This specimen consisted of peripheral blood, obtained from a patient treated with photon-based radiotherapy. CDR3 in amino acids: CASSPGFQETQYF. The CDR3 DNA reads TGTGCCAGCAGTCCGGGTTTCCAAGAGACCCAGTACTTC. Full variable domain (missing parts from reference TRBV7-2 and TRBJ2-5): GAGVSQSPSNKVTEKGKDVELRCDPISGHTALYWYRQSLGQGLEFLIYFQGNSAPDKSGLPSDRFSAERTGGSVSTLTIQRTQQEDSAVYLCASSPGFQETQYFGPGTRLLVL.